This T cell receptor (beta chain) emerged from a study of blood T cell repertoires in COVID-19 (dated by TCRdb to 2018 to 2020). For the study in its entirety: Samples from collaborators originated in the United States, Italy and Spain and spanned both the acute and convalescent phases of COVID-19. The material from the prospective study consisted of cDNA or gDNA derived from T cells, B-cell-depleted T cells, or PBMCs. The dataset comprised deeply sampled blood TCRbeta repertoires from subjects exposed to, actively infected with, or recovered from COVID-19. A freely available public database, intended as a resource for researchers studying the immune response to SARS-CoV-2, is where the repertoires were released. Samples were obtained from the ongoing ImmuneRACE study (first 160 participants) and from 1,254 subjects provided by 6 global collaborators. Sample metadata almost always included a de-identified subject ID, COVID-19 status, age in years and sex. HLA class I and class II types, where available, came from metadata supplied by the sample provider rather than from assay-based typing. On the study overall, not on this receptor specifically: The amount of clinical and demographic metadata varied by source and participant and was provided uncurated.

V is clipped by 6 bases and J by 0 bases, and the sequence between their germline boundaries is 17 bases long. The CDR3 goes from the cysteine to the phenylalanine over 16 residues. Only the CDR3 portion is preserved as DNA: 48 bases, with reading frame beginning at the first base. Based on the germline V gene (reference sequence), the CDR1 and CDR2 sequences are MNHNY and SVGAGI. TCRbeta CDR3 regions were amplified from genomic DNA using the immunoSEQ Assay, a bias-controlled multiplex PCR. In the authors' own workflow: The number of nucleated cells in each sample was estimated from the amplification of reference gene primers within the assay. To quantify the absolute abundance of each unique TCRbeta CDR3 rearrangement, sequence reads were collapsed and filtered. For each sample, productive Simpson clonality was calculated as the square root of Simpson's diversity index over productive rearrangements. The clones in this table, taken by TCRdb from immuneACCESS, are in-frame only. Not every clone is retained; where verified, under half of the shortfall comes from an unresolved V gene, and the cause of the rest is unknown. D and trimming were read from the DNA, whereas the V and J calls and clone size are those reported in that table. In this sample the table shows about 110,000 clones, roughly 80% of which occur a single time. Roughly 1.6% of the sample belongs to the ten largest clones.

With respect to this clone: It has no known antigen specificity. No much larger clone exists at a distance of one base, and base qualities are not known.

Collaborating institutions collected whole blood in K2EDTA tubes following their own protocols. For TCRbeta analysis, collaborators shipped samples in one of three forms: frozen whole blood, isolated PBMCs, or DNA extracted from either of those sample types. The specimen was peripheral blood. This sequence originates from a man aged 50 to 59 with acute or convalescent COVID-19. The rearrangement joined TRBV6-6 to TRBJ1-1; a tentative D call is TRBD1 (5 bases match). The CDR3 region reads CASRDWDGGMNTEAFF. The DNA sequence reads TGTGCCAGCAGGGACTGGGACGGGGGGATGAACACTGAAGCTTTCTTT.